Following are 5 T cell receptor beta chains from one sample sequenced in a study of long-term antiretroviral therapy in people with HIV. Survey-level immunoSEQ v3.0 assays were run. Assay: immunoSEQ multiplex PCR; the TCRdb copy retains only in-frame clones and omits some. The sample lists 30,000 or so clones, 75% to 95% occurring once. The specimen was unsorted PBMCs, collected 5.2 years after starting antiretroviral therapy. These receptor sequences come from a woman between 40 and 55 years old with HIV.

This clone appeared once. This chain links TRBV5-1 with TRBJ2-1; TRBD2 matches 8 bases. With V trimmed by 0 bases and J by 6 bases, 5 bases remained unmatched. The CDR3 contains 15 residues. CDR1 is SGHRS, CDR2 YFSETQ, per germline. This CDR3 reads CASSLAGGPGNEQFF. DNA of the CDR3: TGCGCCAGCAGCTTGGCGGGGGGGCCTGGCAATGAGCAGTTCTTC.

On this clone: A junction end diverges from the germline sequence, so it may reflect a read error. The J gene is TRBJ1-3, the V gene TRBV4-3; no definite D call. The CDR3 loop spans 13 amino acids. In germline, CDR1 is LGHNA, CDR2 YSLEER. CDR3 DNA: TGCGCCAGCAGCCAAGATCCGGAGACTGCTTCCCATTTT. It is translated as CASSQDPETASHF.

The chain uses TRBV6-1 and TRBJ2-7, with 7 positions matching TRBD2. Germline V lookup: CDR1 MNHNS, CDR2 SASEGT. V dropped 11 bases and J dropped 4; count of bases not matched to a gene: 8. The CDR3 consists of 12 residues. CDR3 protein: CAGGEGGYEQYF. The CDR3 nucleotides read TGTGCCGGGGGGGAGGGCGGGTACGAGCAGTACTTC.

The chain links TRBV6-5 to TRBJ2-1; D is possibly TRBD2 (5 bases). CDR3 length: 14 residues. Per the germline V gene, CDR1 is MNHEY and CDR2 is SVGAGI. The ends were cut back, 6 bases at V and 9 bases at J, with 18 bases in the middle. CDR3 region: CASSHGEIKGEQFF. The CDR3 nucleotides are TGTGCCAGCAGCCACGGGGAAATTAAGGGTGAGCAGTTCTTC.

The chain employs TRBV7-9 and TRBJ1-1; D is unclear. Per the germline V gene, CDR1 is SEHNR and CDR2 is FQNEAQ (reference sequence). This CDR3 region has 14 residues. Trimming shortened V by 2 bases and J by 3 bases, and 10 bases separated the two germline ends. Here the CDR3 DNA reads TGTGCCAGCAGCTTAAGATTGTCAGACACTGAAGCTTTCTTT. It codes for CASSLRLSDTEAFF.